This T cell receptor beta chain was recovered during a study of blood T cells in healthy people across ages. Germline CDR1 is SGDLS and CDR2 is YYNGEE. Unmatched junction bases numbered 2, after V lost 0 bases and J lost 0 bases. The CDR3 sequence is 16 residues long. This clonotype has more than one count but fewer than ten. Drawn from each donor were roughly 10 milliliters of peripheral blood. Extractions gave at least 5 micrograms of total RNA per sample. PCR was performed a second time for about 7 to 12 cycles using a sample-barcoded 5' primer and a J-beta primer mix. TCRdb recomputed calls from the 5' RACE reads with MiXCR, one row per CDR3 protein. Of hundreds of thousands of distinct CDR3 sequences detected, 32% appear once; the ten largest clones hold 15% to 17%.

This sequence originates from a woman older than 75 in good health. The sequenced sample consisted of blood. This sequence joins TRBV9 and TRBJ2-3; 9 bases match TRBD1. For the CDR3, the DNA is TGTGCCAGCAGCGTAGGAGGGACAGGGAGCACAGATACGCAGTATTTT. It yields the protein CASSVGGTGSTDTQYF.